The entry that follows covers one T cell receptor beta chain sequence. Its antigen is not known. TCR beta CDR3 was amplified from genomic DNA by two-round multiplex PCR. Individual primers that were specific to each TRBV and TRBJ gene served in first-round PCR. Via MiXCR, TCRdb re-called the multiplex PCR reads, giving one row per CDR3 protein. This table has approximately 22,000 distinct CDR3 sequences, roughly 44% appearing once. These data are taken from a study of prognosis after radiotherapy for stage I lung cancer. Turning to the study itself: Medical inoperability was the status assigned to all non-small cell lung cancer patients. Among seven or eight patients the tumors were squamous cell carcinoma, and among some eleven they were adenocarcinoma.

This CDR3 has 17 residues. Germline assignment: CDR1 MNHNS and CDR2 SASEGT. The V and J ends lost 5 bases and 3 bases respectively, with 22 bases between them. Study results and limitations: When patients developed distant metastases, their Shannon entropy after stereotactic body radiation therapy was lower.

The receptor was isolated from a donor over 45 with non-small cell lung cancer. The starting material was PBMCs, obtained before or after stereotactic body radiation therapy (not recorded which). This chain joins TRBV6-1 and TRBJ1-1; D unclear. DNA for the CDR3: TGTGCCAGCAGTCCCCAAGGTGTCACCCCAACGGACACTGAAGCTTTCTTT. Its translation: CASSPQGVTPTDTEAFF.